This TCR beta chain was recovered during a study of T cell responses to AZD1222 COVID-19 vaccine. Trimming removed 2 bases from V and 4 bases from J; junction bases left unmatched: 7. Germline CDR1 is MDHEN and CDR2 is SYDVKM. This CDR3 region has 15 residues. Assay: immunoSEQ multiplex PCR; the TCRdb copy retains only in-frame clones and omits some. The data show some 120,000 clones, with around 88% seen just once and around 9.6% held by the top ten. V and J are TRBV28 and TRBJ1-1; 7 bases line up with TRBD1. The clonotype originates from an adult in good health. The sequenced sample was peripheral blood, obtained on day 0 of AZD1222 vaccination. The DNA of the CDR3 is TGTGCCAGCAGTTTAGGCGCGCAGGGGGGCACTGAAGCTTTCTTT. It is translated as CASSLGAQGGTEAFF.